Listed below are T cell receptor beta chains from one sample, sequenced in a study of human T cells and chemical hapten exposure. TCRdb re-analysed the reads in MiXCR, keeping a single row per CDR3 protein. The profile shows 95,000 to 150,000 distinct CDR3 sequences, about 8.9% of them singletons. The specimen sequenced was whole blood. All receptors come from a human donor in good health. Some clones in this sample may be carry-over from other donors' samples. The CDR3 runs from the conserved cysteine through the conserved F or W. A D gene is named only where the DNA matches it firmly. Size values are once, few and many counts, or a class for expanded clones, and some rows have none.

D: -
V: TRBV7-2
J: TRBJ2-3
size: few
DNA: TGTGCCAGCAGCCTCTCTAGGGGGGCCTGGAGCGCAGATACGCAGTATTTT
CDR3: CASSLSRGAWSADTQYF

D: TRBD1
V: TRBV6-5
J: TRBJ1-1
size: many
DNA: TGTGCCAGCAGTCCGGGGACAGGACTGAACACTGAAGCTTTCTTT
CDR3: CASSPGTGLNTEAFF

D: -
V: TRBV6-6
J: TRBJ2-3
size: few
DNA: TGTGCCAGCAGTGGATCATCTAGCACAGATACGCAGTATTTT
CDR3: CASSGSSSTDTQYF

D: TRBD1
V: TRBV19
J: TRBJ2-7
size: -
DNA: TGTGCCAGTAGTCGGGAGACAGGGGCCTACGAGCAGTACTTC
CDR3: CASSRETGAYEQYF

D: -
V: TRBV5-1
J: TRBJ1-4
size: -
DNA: TGCGCCAGCAGCGAGGACAGCACTAATGAAAAACTGTTTTTT
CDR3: CASSEDSTNEKLFF

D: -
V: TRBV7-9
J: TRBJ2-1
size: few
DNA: TGTGCCAGCAGCTTAGGTGGCGGGTCCCGCTCCTACAATGAGCAGTTCTTC
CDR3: CASSLGGGSRSYNEQFF

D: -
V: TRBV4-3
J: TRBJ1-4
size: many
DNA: TGCGCCAGCAGCCAGGGAAGCTCGGCAACTAATGAAAAACTGTTTTTT
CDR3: CASSQGSSATNEKLFF

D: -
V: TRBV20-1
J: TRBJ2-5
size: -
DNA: TGCAGTGCCCCGCAGTGGGAGACCCAGTACTTC
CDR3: CSAPQWETQYF

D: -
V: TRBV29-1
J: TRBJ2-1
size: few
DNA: TGCAGCGTTGAAGAGGAGCCCTCGGGCGATGAGCAGTTCTTC
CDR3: CSVEEEPSGDEQFF

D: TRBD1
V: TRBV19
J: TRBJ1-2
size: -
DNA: TGTGCCAGTAGTAGGGACAGCTATGGCTACACCTTC
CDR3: CASSRDSYGYTF

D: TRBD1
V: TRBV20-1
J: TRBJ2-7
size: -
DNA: TGCAGTGCCCAACGGCAGGGGGTGAATGAGCAGTACTTC
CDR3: CSAQRQGVNEQYF

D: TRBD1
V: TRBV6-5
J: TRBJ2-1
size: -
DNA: TGTGCCAGCAGTTACGGCGACAGGGCTGAGCAGTTCTTC
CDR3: CASSYGDRAEQFF

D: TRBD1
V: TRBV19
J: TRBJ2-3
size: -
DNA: TGTGCCAGCCGCCCCGGGACAGAGAGCACAGATACGCAGTATTTT
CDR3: CASRPGTESTDTQYF

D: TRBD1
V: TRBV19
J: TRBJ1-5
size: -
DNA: TGTGCCAGTGCCGGGACAGAACATCAGCCCCAGCATTTT
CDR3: CASAGTEHQPQHF

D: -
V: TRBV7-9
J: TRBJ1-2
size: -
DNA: TGTGCCAGCAGCTTAACCGGGACGAGCTATGGCTACACCTTC
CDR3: CASSLTGTSYGYTF

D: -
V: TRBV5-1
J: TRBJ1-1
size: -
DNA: TGCGCCAGCAGACCAGGGAATTGGACTGAAGCTTTCTTT
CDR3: CASRPGNWTEAFF

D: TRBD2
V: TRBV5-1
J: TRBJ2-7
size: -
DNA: TGCGCCAGCAGATTGGGGGGGACTAGCGGGAGCTACGAGCAGTACTTC
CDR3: CASRLGGTSGSYEQYF

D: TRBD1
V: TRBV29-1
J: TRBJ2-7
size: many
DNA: TGCAGCGTTGGATGGACAGGGGGCTCCGGCGAGCAGTACTTC
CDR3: CSVGWTGGSGEQYF

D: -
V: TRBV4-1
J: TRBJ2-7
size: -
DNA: TGCGCCAGCAGCCAAGAGGAGGGGGACATTCGCTACGAGCAGTACTTC
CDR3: CASSQEEGDIRYEQYF

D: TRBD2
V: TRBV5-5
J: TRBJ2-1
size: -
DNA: TGTGCCAGCAGCTTCGGCTGGGGGGGAGATGAGCAGTTCTTC
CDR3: CASSFGWGGDEQFF

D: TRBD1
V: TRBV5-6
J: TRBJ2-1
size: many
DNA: TGTGCCAGCAAGCAGGGGGCCAATGAGCAGTTCTTC
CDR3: CASKQGANEQFF

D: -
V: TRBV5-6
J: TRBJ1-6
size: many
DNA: TGTGCCAGCAGCTTGGGAGGGACATCACCCCTCCACTTT
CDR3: CASSLGGTSPLHF

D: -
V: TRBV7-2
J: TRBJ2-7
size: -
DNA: TGTGCCAGCAGCTTATTAGCACGGAGCTACGAGCAGTACTTC
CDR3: CASSLLARSYEQYF

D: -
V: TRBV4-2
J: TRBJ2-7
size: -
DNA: TGTGCCAGCAGCCAAGTCGGCACAGTGGCACCCTACGAGCAGTACTTC
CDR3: CASSQVGTVAPYEQYF

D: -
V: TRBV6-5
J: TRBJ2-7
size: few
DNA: TGTGCCAGCAGGTTTTCCTACGAGCAGTACTTC
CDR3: CASRFSYEQYF

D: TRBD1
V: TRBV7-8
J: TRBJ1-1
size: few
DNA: TGTGCCAGCAGCCTCGGAACAGGGGGCCGCGGCGAGGGTGAAGCTTTCTTT
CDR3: CASSLGTGGRGEGEAFF

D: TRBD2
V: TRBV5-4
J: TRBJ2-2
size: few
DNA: TGTGCCAGCAGCTTACTAGCGGGAGGCTCGGGGGAGCTGTTTTTT
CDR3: CASSLLAGGSGELFF

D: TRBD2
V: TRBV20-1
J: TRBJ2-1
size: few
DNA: TGCAGTGCTCTGGGACTAGCGGGACAAAGCTCCTACAATGAGCAGTTCTTC
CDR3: CSALGLAGQSSYNEQFF

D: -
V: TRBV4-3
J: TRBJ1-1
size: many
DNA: TGCGCCAGCAGCCAAGCCGGCCGAGGCAGGACGAACACTGAAGCTTTCTTT
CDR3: CASSQAGRGRTNTEAFF